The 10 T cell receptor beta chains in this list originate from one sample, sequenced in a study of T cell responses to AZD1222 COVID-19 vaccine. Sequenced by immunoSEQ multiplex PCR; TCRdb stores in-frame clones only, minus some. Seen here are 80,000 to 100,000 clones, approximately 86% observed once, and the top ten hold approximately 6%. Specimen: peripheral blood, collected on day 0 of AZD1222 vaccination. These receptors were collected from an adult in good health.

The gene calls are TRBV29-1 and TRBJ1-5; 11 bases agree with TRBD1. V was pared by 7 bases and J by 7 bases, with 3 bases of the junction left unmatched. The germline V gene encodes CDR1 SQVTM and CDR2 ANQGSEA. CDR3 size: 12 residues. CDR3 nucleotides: TGCAGCGGGACAGGGGGCCTACAGCCCCAGCATTTT. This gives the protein CSGTGGLQPQHF.

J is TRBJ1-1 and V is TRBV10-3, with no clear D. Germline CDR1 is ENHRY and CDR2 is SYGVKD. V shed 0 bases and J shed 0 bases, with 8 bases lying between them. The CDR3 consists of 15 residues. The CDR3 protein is CAISESEGMNTEAFF. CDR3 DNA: TGTGCCATCAGTGAGTCGGAGGGAATGAACACTGAAGCTTTCTTT.

CDR3 DNA: TGTGCCTGGAGTGTACCGCCTGTACGGAGGGGGCGTAGCACCGGGGAGCTGTTTTTT. Protein product: CAWSVPPVRRGRSTGELFF. V and J are TRBV30 and TRBJ2-2, with D perhaps matching TRBD1 (7 bases). This CDR3 spans 19 amino acids. With 0 bases removed from V and 4 bases from J, the gap between germline ends came to 24 bases. The germline V gene encodes CDR1 GTSNPN and CDR2 SVGIG (reference sequence).

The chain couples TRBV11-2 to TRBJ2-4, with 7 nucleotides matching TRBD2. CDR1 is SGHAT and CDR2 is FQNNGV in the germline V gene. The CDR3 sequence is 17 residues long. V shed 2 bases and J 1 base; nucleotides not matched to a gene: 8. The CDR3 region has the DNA TGTGCCAGCAGCTTAAGTTACGCGGGAGTGGCCAAAAACATTCAGTACTTC. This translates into CASSLSYAGVAKNIQYF.

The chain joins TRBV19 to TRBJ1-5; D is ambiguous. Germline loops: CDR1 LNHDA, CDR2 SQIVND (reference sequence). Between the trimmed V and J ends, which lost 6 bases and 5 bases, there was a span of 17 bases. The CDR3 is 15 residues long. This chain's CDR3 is CASRKGSWGDQPQHF. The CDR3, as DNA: TGTGCCAGTAGAAAAGGGTCGTGGGGTGATCAGCCCCAGCATTTT.

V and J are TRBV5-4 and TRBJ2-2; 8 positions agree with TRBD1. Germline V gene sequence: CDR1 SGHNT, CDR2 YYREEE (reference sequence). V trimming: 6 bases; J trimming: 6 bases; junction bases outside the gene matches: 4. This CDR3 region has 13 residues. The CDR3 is CASNGQGSGELFF. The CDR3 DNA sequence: TGTGCCAGCAATGGACAGGGTTCCGGGGAGCTGTTTTTT. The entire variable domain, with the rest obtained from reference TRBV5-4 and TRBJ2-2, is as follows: ETGVTQSPTHLIKTRGQQVTLRCSSQSGHNTVSWYQQALGQGPQFIFQYYREEENGRGNFPPRFSGLQFPNYSSELNVNALELDDSALYLCASNGQGSGELFFGEGSRLTVL.

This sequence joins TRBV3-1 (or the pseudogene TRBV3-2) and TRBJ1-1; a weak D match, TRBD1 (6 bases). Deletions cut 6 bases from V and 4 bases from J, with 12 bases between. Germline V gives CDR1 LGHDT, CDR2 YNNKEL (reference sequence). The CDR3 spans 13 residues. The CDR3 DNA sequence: TGTGCCAGCAGTCCAACAGGGCTCACTGAAGCTTTCTTT. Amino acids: CASSPTGLTEAFF.

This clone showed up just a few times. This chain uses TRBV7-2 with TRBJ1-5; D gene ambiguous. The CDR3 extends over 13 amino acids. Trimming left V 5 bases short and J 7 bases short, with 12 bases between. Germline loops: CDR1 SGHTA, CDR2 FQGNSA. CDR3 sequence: CASSPSERQPQHF. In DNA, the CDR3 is TGTGCCAGCAGCCCTAGTGAGCGGCAGCCCCAGCATTTT.

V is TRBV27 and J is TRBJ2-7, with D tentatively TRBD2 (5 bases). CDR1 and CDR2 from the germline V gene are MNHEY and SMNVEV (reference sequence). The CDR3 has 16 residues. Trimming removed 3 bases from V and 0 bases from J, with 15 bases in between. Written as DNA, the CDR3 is TGTGCCAGCAGTTTCACATCGGGGAGCAGCTCCTACGAGCAGTACTTC. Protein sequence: CASSFTSGSSSYEQYF.

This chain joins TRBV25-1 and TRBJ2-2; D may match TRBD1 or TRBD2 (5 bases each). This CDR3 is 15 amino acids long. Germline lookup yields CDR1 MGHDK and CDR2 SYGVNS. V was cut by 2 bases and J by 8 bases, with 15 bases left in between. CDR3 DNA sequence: TGTGCCAGCAGTGAAGGGACGGCAATTTATGGGGAGCTGTTTTTT. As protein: CASSEGTAIYGELFF. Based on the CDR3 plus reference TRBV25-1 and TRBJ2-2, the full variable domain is EADIYQTPRYLVIGTGKKITLECSQTMGHDKMYWYQQDPGMELHLIHYSYGVNSTEKGDLSSESTVSRIRTEHFPLTLESARPSHTSQYLCASSEGTAIYGELFFGEGSRLTVL.